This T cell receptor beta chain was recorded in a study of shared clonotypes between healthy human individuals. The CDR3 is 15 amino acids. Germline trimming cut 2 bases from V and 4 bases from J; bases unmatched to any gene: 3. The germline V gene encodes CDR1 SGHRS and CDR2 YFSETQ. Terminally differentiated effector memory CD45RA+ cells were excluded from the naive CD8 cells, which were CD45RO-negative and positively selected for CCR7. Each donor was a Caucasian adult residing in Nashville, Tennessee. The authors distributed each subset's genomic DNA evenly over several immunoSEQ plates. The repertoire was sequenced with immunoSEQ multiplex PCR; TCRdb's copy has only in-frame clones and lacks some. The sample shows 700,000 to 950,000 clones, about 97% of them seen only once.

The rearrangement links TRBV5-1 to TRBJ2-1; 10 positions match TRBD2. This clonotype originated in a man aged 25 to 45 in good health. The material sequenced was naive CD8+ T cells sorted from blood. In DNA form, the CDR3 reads TGCGCCAGCAGCTTCGGGACTAGCGAGTACAATGAGCAGTTCTTC. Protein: CASSFGTSEYNEQFF.